This T cell receptor beta chain was retrieved from a study of T-cell reconstitution after alpha-beta-depleted transplantation in children. Findings of the study overall: Several patients had high TCRbeta diversity at day 60; it came from surviving recipient T cells and thymic progenitors. Diversity and T-cell counts at one year after transplant derived mostly from new T cells. Approximately two months post-transplant, alpha-beta T cells reportedly originated from several hundred expanded graft clones.

This clonotype showed up many times. Its antigen is still unknown. Trimming pared 8 bases from V and 6 bases from J, leaving 17 bases between. The CDR3 length is 13 residues. CDR1 is SNHLY and CDR2 is FYNNEI in the germline V gene. This sample's TCRbeta library carried unique molecular identifier barcodes. Via MiXCR, TCRdb re-called the PCR reads, giving one row per CDR3 protein. The sample includes about 300,000 distinct CDR3 sequences, over 7% of them seen just once. The chain carries TRBV2 and TRBJ2-7; no firm D call. The sequencing here drew on peripheral blood, taken 360 days after TCRalphabeta/CD19-depleted stem cell transplant. The origin of this receptor is a female patient aged 2 to 10 who had a stem cell transplant for Fanconi anemia, so the T cells may come from the graft donor. CDR3 protein: CASSREPVGEQYF. In DNA, the CDR3 is TGTGCCAGCTCCCGCGAACCGGTGGGCGAGCAGTACTTC.